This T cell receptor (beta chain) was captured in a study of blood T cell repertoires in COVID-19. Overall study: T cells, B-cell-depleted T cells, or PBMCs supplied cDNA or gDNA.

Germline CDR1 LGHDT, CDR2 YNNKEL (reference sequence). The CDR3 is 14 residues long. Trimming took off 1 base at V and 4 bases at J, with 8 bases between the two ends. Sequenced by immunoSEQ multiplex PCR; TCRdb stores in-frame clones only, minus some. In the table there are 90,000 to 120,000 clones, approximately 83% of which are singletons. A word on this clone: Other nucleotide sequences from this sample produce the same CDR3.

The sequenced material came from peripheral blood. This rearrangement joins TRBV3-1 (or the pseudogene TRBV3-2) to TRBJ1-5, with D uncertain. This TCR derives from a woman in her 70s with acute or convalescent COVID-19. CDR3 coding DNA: TGTGCCAGCAGCCAAGGAGGAGGTAATCAGCCCCAGCATTTT. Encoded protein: CASSQGGGNQPQHF.